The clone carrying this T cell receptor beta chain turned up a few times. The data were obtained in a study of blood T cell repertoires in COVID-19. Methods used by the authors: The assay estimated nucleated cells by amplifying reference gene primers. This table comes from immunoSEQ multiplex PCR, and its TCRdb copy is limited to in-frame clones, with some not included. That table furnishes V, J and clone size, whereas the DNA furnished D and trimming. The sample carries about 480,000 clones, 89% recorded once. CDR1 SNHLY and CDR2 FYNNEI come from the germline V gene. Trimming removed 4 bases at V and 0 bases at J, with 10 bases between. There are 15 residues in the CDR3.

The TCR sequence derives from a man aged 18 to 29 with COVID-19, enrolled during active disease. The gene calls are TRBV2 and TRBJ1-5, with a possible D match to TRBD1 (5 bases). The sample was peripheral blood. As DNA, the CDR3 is TGTGCCAGCAGTGTGGGCAGGGATAGCAATCAGCCCCAGCATTTT. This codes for CASSVGRDSNQPQHF.